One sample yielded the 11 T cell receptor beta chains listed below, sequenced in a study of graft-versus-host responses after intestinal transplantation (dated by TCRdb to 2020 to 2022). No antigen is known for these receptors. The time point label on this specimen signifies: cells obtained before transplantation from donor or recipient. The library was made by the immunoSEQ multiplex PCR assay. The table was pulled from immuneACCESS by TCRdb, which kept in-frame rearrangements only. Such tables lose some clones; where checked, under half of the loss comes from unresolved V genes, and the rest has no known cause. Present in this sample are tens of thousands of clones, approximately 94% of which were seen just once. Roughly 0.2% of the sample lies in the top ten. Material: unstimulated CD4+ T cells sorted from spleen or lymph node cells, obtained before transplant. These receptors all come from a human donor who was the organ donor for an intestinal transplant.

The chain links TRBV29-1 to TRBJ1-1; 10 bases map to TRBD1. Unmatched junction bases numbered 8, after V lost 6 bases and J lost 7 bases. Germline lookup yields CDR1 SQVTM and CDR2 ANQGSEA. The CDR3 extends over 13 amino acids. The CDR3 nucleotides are TGCAGCGTAGTTGGACAGGGGGTAGGTGAAGCTTTCTTT. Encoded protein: CSVVGQGVGEAFF.

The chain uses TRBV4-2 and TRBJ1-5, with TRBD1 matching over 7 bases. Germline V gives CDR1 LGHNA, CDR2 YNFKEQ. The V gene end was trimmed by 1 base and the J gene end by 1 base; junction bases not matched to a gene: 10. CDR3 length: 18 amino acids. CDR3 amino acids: CASSQGQGDVISNQPQHF. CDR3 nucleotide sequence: TGTGCCAGCAGCCAAGGCCAGGGGGACGTAATCAGCAATCAGCCCCAGCATTTT.

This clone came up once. This CDR3 is CASSLTDNQPQHF. As DNA, the CDR3 is TGTGCCAGCAGCTTAACGGATAATCAGCCCCAGCATTTT. The chain links TRBV7-3 to TRBJ1-5; D uncertain. The length of the CDR3 is 13 residues. Germline lookup yields CDR1 SGHTA and CDR2 FQGTGA. Deletions cut 0 bases from V and 4 bases from J, with 4 bases between.

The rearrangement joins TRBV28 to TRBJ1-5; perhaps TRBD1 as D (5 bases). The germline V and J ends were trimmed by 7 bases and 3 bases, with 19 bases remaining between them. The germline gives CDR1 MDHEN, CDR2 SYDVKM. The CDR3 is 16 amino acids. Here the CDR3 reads CASNYRGGGNNQPQHF. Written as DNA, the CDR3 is TGTGCCAGCAACTACCGGGGTGGGGGAAACAATCAGCCCCAGCATTTT.

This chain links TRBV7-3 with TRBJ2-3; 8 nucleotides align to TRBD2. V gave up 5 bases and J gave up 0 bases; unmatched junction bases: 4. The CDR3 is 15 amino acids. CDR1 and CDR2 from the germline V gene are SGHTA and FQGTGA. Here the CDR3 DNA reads TGTGCCAGCAGCCAGATAGCGGGAAGCACAGATACGCAGTATTTT. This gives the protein CASSQIAGSTDTQYF.

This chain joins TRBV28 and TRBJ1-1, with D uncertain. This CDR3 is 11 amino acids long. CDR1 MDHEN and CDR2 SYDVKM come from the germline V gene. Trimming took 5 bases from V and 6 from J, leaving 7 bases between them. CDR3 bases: TGTGCCAGCAGTGAACGAGCTGAAGCTTTCTTT. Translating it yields CASSERAEAFF.

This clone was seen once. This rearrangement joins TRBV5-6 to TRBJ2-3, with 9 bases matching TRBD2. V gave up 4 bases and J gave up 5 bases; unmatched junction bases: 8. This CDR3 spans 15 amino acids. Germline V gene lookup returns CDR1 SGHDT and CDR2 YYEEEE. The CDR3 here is CASSLRLADKDTQYF. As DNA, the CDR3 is TGTGCCAGCAGCCTAAGACTAGCGGACAAAGATACGCAGTATTTT.

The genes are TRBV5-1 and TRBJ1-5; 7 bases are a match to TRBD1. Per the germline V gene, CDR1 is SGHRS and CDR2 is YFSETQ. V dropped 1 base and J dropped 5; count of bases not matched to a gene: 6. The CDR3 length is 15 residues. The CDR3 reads CASSLTGARDQPQHF. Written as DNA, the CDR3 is TGCGCCAGCAGCTTGACAGGGGCAAGGGATCAGCCCCAGCATTTT.

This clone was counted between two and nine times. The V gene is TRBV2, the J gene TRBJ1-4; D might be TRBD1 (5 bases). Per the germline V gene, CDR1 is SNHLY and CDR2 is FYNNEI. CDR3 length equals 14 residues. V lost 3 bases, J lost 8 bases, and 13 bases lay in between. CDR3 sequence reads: CASSEGRALEKLFF. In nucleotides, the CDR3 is TGTGCCAGCAGTGAGGGCAGGGCTTTGGAAAAACTGTTTTTT.

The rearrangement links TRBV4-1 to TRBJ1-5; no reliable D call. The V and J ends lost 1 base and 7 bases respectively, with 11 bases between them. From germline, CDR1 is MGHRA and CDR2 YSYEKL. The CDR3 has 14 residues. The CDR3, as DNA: TGCGCCAGCAGCCAAGTTGAAGCCACCCAGCCCCAGCATTTT. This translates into CASSQVEATQPQHF.

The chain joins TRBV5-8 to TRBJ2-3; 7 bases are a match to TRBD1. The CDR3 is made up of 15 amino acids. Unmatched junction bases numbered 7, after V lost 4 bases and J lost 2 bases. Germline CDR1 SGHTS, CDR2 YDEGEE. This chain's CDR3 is CASSAGTAITDTQYF. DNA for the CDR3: TGTGCCAGCAGCGCTGGGACAGCTATCACAGATACGCAGTATTTT.